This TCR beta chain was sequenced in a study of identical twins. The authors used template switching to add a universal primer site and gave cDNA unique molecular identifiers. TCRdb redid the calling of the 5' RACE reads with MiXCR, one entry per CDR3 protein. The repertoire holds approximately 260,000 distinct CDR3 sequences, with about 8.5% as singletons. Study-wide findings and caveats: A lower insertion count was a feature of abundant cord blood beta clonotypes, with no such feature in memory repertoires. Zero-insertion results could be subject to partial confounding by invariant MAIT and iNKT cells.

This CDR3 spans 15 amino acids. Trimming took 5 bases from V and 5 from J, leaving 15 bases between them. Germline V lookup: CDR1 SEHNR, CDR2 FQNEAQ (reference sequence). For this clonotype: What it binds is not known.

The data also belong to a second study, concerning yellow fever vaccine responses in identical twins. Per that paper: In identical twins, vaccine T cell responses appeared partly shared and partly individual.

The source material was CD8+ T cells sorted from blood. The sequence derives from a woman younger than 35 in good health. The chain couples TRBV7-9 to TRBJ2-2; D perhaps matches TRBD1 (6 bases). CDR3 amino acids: CASSLQGSWTGELFF. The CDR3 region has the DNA TGTGCCAGCAGCCTACAGGGAAGTTGGACCGGGGAGCTGTTTTTT.